The clone carrying this T cell receptor beta chain was counted only a few times. This record comes from a study of blood T cell repertoires in COVID-19. At the level of the study: Italy, Spain and the United States were the sources of the convalescent and acute COVID-19 samples. The cDNA or gDNA used as material had been derived from T cells, B-cell-depleted T cells, or PBMCs.

Generated by immunoSEQ multiplex PCR, the TCRdb table keeps only in-frame clones and is missing some. The profile covers fewer than 500,000 clones, with more than 70% appearing a single time and 1.3% taken by the ten largest. Trimming cost V 2 bases and J 7 bases, with 14 bases left between them. CDR1 is SEHNR and CDR2 is FQNEAQ in the germline V gene (reference sequence). The CDR3 extends over 14 amino acids. This receptor was identified in a young man who had recovered from COVID-19. The chain joins TRBV7-9 to TRBJ1-1; D gene uncertain. The specimen sequenced was PBMCs or T cells enriched from blood (not recorded which). For the CDR3, the DNA is TGTGCCAGCAGCTTACACGGTCGACGGGATGAAGCTTTCTTT. Protein sequence: CASSLHGRRDEAFF. The variable domain in full, with the rest retrieved from reference TRBV7-9 and TRBJ1-1, is DTGVSQNPRHKITKRGQNVTFRCDPISEHNRLYWYRQTLGQGPEFLTYFQNEAQLEKSRLLSDRFSAERPKGSFSTLEIQRTEQGDSAMYLCASSLHGRRDEAFFGQGTRLTVV.